These T cell receptor beta chains were read from a single sample in a study of T cells in Graves' hyperthyroidism and ophthalmopathy. TCRdb re-derived calls from the multiplex PCR reads in MiXCR, one entry per CDR3 protein. Of over 650,000 distinct CDR3 sequences detected, nearly 45% appear once; the ten largest clones hold about 7%. The sample consisted of peripheral blood or thyroid tissue (not recorded which). The receptors derive from an adult man with Graves' disease, either hyperthyroidism or ophthalmopathy (not recorded which). The CDR3 runs from the conserved cysteine through the conserved F or W. The order of the fields is CDR3 DNA, CDR3 protein, V gene, D gene, J gene, clone size. The D gene is left open where the match is weak. Clone sizes are given selectively: once, few, many, or a class where the clone is expanded.

CDR3nt: TGTGCCAGCAGCCTAGGTCCGGGTGGTGAAAAACTGTTTTTT
CDR3aa: CASSLGPGGEKLFF
v_gene: TRBV7-9
d_gene: .
j_gene: TRBJ1-4
abundance: .

CDR3nt: TGTGCCAGCAGCTTGGGATCCACCGGGACTTTCCGATCTGGGGCCAACGTCCTGACTTTC
CDR3aa: CASSLGSTGTFRSGANVLTF
v_gene: TRBV7-9
d_gene: .
j_gene: TRBJ2-6
abundance: .

CDR3nt: TGTGCCAGCAGCGTCAGACAGGGGGCCAGCAATCAGCCCCAGCATTTT
CDR3aa: CASSVRQGASNQPQHF
v_gene: TRBV11-2
d_gene: TRBD1
j_gene: TRBJ1-5
abundance: .

CDR3nt: TGTGCCAGCAGCACGGACAGGGGGAAGTACGAGCAGTACTTC
CDR3aa: CASSTDRGKYEQYF
v_gene: TRBV11-3
d_gene: TRBD1
j_gene: TRBJ2-7
abundance: few

CDR3nt: TGTGCCAGCAGGCACGGGGGACAACAGGGTCTGGACTATGGCTACACCTTC
CDR3aa: CASRHGGQQGLDYGYTF
v_gene: TRBV25-1
d_gene: .
j_gene: TRBJ1-2
abundance: .

CDR3nt: TGTGCCAGCAGCTTAGTGGGGGGGGCAAGGGTGAACACTGAAGCTTTCTTT
CDR3aa: CASSLVGGARVNTEAFF
v_gene: TRBV7-9
d_gene: .
j_gene: TRBJ1-1
abundance: .

CDR3nt: TGCAGCGGAGGAGGAGGGACAGATGGCTACACCATATATTTT
CDR3aa: CSGGGGTDGYTIYF
v_gene: TRBV29-1
d_gene: TRBD1
j_gene: TRBJ1-3
abundance: .

CDR3nt: TGTGCCAGCCGGATTACAGGGGAGGTCATGAACACTGAAGCTTTCTTT
CDR3aa: CASRITGEVMNTEAFF
v_gene: TRBV5-6
d_gene: TRBD1
j_gene: TRBJ1-1
abundance: .

CDR3nt: TGTGCCAGCAGCTTAGCTAGCTTCTACGAGCAGTACTTC
CDR3aa: CASSLASFYEQYF
v_gene: TRBV7-9
d_gene: .
j_gene: TRBJ2-7
abundance: .

CDR3nt: TGTGCCAGCAGCTACAGACAGGACTATAATTCACCCCTCCACTTT
CDR3aa: CASSYRQDYNSPLHF
v_gene: TRBV7-9
d_gene: .
j_gene: TRBJ1-6
abundance: .

CDR3nt: TGCAGCGCGATCCCGACAGGGTGGGGGACTGAAGCTTTCTTT
CDR3aa: CSAIPTGWGTEAFF
v_gene: TRBV29-1
d_gene: TRBD1
j_gene: TRBJ1-1
abundance: .

CDR3nt: TGTGTCATCAGTGGTGTGACTAGCGGAAACACCGGGGAGCTGTTTTTT
CDR3aa: CVISGVTSGNTGELFF
v_gene: TRBV10-3
d_gene: TRBD2
j_gene: TRBJ2-2
abundance: once

CDR3nt: TGCAGCGCTGGGGACAATCAGCCCCAGCATTTT
CDR3aa: CSAGDNQPQHF
v_gene: TRBV29-1
d_gene: .
j_gene: TRBJ1-5
abundance: .

CDR3nt: TGCAGTGCTGCCCGGCAGGGAGTTGTTAATTCACCCCTCCACTTT
CDR3aa: CSAARQGVVNSPLHF
v_gene: TRBV20-1
d_gene: .
j_gene: TRBJ1-6
abundance: .

CDR3nt: TGTGCCAGTAGTATAGGTGGGCAGTGGAACACTGAAGCTTTCTTT
CDR3aa: CASSIGGQWNTEAFF
v_gene: TRBV19
d_gene: .
j_gene: TRBJ1-1
abundance: .

CDR3nt: TGTGCCAACTGGGACCCGGTGAACACTGAAGCTTTCTTT
CDR3aa: CANWDPVNTEAFF
v_gene: TRBV2
d_gene: .
j_gene: TRBJ1-1
abundance: few

CDR3nt: TGCAGCGTTGAGTGGGACAACTCCTACGAGCAGTACTTC
CDR3aa: CSVEWDNSYEQYF
v_gene: TRBV29-1
d_gene: .
j_gene: TRBJ2-7
abundance: .

CDR3nt: TGCAGCGCCGAGACTAGCGGGTTACGATCCGATGAGCAGTTCTTC
CDR3aa: CSAETSGLRSDEQFF
v_gene: TRBV29-1
d_gene: TRBD2
j_gene: TRBJ2-1
abundance: .